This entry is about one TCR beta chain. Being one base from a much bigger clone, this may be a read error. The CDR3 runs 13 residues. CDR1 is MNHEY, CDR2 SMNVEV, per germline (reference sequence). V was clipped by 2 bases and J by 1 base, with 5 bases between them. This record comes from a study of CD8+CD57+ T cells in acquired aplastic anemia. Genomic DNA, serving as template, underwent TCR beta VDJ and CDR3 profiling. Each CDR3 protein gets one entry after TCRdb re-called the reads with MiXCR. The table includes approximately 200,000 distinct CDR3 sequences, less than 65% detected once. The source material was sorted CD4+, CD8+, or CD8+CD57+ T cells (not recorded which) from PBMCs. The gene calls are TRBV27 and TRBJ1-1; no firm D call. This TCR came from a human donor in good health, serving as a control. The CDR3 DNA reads TGTGCCAGCAGTTTACAGGAGAACACTGAAGCTTTCTTT. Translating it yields CASSLQENTEAFF.